Reported below is one T cell receptor beta chain. No antigen is known for it. The V gene lost 6 bases and the J gene lost 3 bases, with 15 bases spanning the gap. Germline CDR1 and CDR2: SEHNR and FQNEAQ (reference sequence). This CDR3 comprises 15 residues. This record comes from a study of response to subunit inactivated influenza vaccine. Broader study findings: The authors put forward the suggestion that each seasonal influenza vaccination may bring in only a limited number of new T cells.

TCRdb reanalysed the RT-PCR reads using MiXCR and keeps one entry per CDR3 protein. This table holds about 520,000 distinct CDR3 sequences, approximately 10% found once. This specimen was PBMCs from blood, taken roughly 6 weeks after vaccination. The source is a man aged 50 to 59 who received an inactivated influenza vaccine. The rearrangement joins TRBV7-9 to TRBJ2-1; unclear D gene. The CDR3 sequence: CASRPEDGVYNEQFF. The CDR3 bases are TGTGCCAGCAGGCCCGAGGACGGAGTCTACAATGAGCAGTTCTTC.